This entry lists 15 T cell receptor beta chains sequenced from one sample in a study of blood T cell repertoires in COVID-19. TCRdb's table, derived via immunoSEQ multiplex PCR, lists solely in-frame clones and lacks some. Of about 180,000 clones in the sample, 86% are singletons; the top ten hold 2.9%. Sequencing input: peripheral blood. The receptors derive from a woman aged 25-40 years with active or convalescent COVID-19.

V and J are TRBV11-2 and TRBJ1-6, with TRBD1 matching 7 bases. The ends lost 5 bases at V and 1 base at J; junction bases unmatched: 2. The germline V gene encodes CDR1 SGHAT and CDR2 FQNNGV. The CDR3 loop spans 15 amino acids. The CDR3 DNA follows: TGTGCCAGCAGCACAGGGGAATCCTATAATTCACCCCTCCACTTT. Its protein is CASSTGESYNSPLHF. The complete variable domain, with remaining parts taken from reference TRBV11-2 and TRBJ1-6, reads EAGVAQSPRYKIIEKRQSVAFWCNPISGHATLYWYQQILGQGPKLLIQFQNNGVVDDSQLPKDRFSAERLKGVDSTLKIQPAKLEDSAVYLCASSTGESYNSPLHFGNGTRLTVT.

This sequence joins TRBV5-5 and TRBJ2-7, with 8 bases matching TRBD1. V lost 0 bases to trimming and J lost 3 bases; unmatched junction nucleotides: 5. Germline CDR1 reads SGHKS; CDR2 reads YYEKEE (reference sequence). The CDR3 is 15 residues long. The CDR3 DNA reads as TGTGCCAGCAGCTTGGGACAGGGGAGCTTCTACGAGCAGTACTTC. Protein sequence: CASSLGQGSFYEQYF.

The chain employs TRBV5-1 and TRBJ2-5; a weak D match, TRBD2 (6 bases). The CDR3 is 13 amino acids. Germline values: CDR1 SGHRS, CDR2 YFSETQ. The V gene lost 4 bases and the J gene lost 4 bases, with 11 bases spanning the gap. The CDR3 region has the DNA TGCGCCAGCAGCCTGGGGACTGGAGAGACCCAGTACTTC. Its translation: CASSLGTGETQYF. The variable domain in full, completed from reference TRBV5-1 and TRBJ2-5, reads KAGVTQTPRYLIKTRGQQVTLSCSPISGHRSVSWYQQTPGQGLQFLFEYFSETQRNKGNFPGRFSGRQFSNSRSEMNVSTLELGDSALYLCASSLGTGETQYFGPGTRLLVL.

This rearrangement joins TRBV18 to TRBJ1-5, with D possibly TRBD1 on 5 matching bases. The CDR3 contains 13 residues. Germline lookup yields CDR1 KGHSH and CDR2 LQKENI. Trimming removed 11 bases at V and 3 bases at J, with 14 bases between. CDR3: CACREVANQPQHF. CDR3 in DNA: TGTGCCTGCAGGGAGGTGGCCAATCAGCCCCAGCATTTT.

The gene calls are TRBV27 and TRBJ2-5, with 11 bases identical to TRBD1. This CDR3 comprises 16 residues. J gave up 5 bases and V 5 bases, and 10 bases lay outside the gene matches. The V gene's germline CDR1 is MNHEY and CDR2 SMNVEV (reference sequence). CDR3 nucleotide sequence: TGTGCCAGCAGTCCCTACTCGGACAGGGGGCAGGAGACCCAGTACTTC. Translation gives CASSPYSDRGQETQYF.

The J gene is TRBJ2-3, the V gene TRBV28; possibly TRBD2 for D (6 bases). The CDR3 is made up of 15 amino acids. Germline V gene lookup returns CDR1 MDHEN and CDR2 SYDVKM. The V end lost 3 bases, the J end lost 1 base, and 11 bases lay between the germline ends. The CDR3 protein is CASSFTAGRTDTQYF. Here the CDR3 DNA reads TGTGCCAGCAGTTTTACAGCGGGCCGCACAGATACGCAGTATTTT.

This clone was seen a few times. CDR3 in DNA: TGTGCCAGCAGTAGGACGGGACAGGGATTTAATTCACCCCTCCACTTT. It encodes CASSRTGQGFNSPLHF. The chain employs TRBV28 and TRBJ1-6, with TRBD1 matching 9 bases. CDR3 length: 16 residues. The germline V gene encodes CDR1 MDHEN and CDR2 SYDVKM. Losses at the gene ends were 5 bases for V and 6 bases for J; bases not matched to a gene: 8.

V gene TRBV10-2 combines with J gene TRBJ2-7; 11 bases are a match to TRBD1. The V and J ends lost 6 bases and 6 bases, in that order; junction bases with no gene match: 4. CDR1 WSHSY and CDR2 SAAADI come from the germline V gene. The CDR3 extends over 13 amino acids. CDR3 sequence: CASRDGTGGEQYF. CDR3 in DNA: TGCGCCAGCAGGGACGGGACAGGGGGCGAGCAGTACTTC.

The CDR3 protein is CASMRGLVSETQYF. The CDR3 DNA is TGCGCCAGCATGCGAGGACTAGTTTCGGAGACCCAGTACTTC. The chain couples TRBV5-1 to TRBJ2-5; 7 nucleotides line up with TRBD2. The CDR3 is 14 residues long. The trim removed 6 bases at V and 5 bases at J, leaving 10 bases unmatched. Germline CDR1 reads SGHRS; CDR2 reads YFSETQ.

The table lists this clone with a count of one. The chain employs TRBV15 and TRBJ2-5, with TRBD1 as a possible D gene (5 bases). Germline-derived CDR1 and CDR2 are LNHNV and YYDKDF (reference sequence). The V and J ends lost 5 bases and 5 bases respectively, with 12 bases between them. CDR3 length: 13 amino acids. CDR3 region: CATSRRVGETQYF. CDR3 coding DNA: TGTGCCACCAGCCGCAGGGTGGGCGAGACCCAGTACTTC.

The CDR3 region is CATSRGLAADTQYF. For the CDR3, the DNA is TGTGCCACCAGCAGAGGACTAGCAGCAGATACGCAGTATTTT. This chain uses TRBV15 with TRBJ2-3; 7 positions match TRBD2. Germline V gene lookup returns CDR1 LNHNV and CDR2 YYDKDF (reference sequence). The ends lost 1 base at V and 4 bases at J; junction bases unmatched: 2. The CDR3 runs 14 residues.

The chain recombines TRBV14 with TRBJ2-7, with 9 bases that match TRBD1. This CDR3 contains 16 residues. Germline V gene data show CDR1 as SGHDN and CDR2 as FVKESK. With 2 bases clipped from V and 6 bases from J, the junction kept 11 bases outside the gene matches. As DNA, the CDR3 is TGTGCCAGCAGCCAAACTACACAGGGGGCGCTGGGCGAGCAGTACTTC. Its translation is CASSQTTQGALGEQYF.

V usage is TRBV12-3 or TRBV12-4 and J usage is TRBJ1-4, with D perhaps matching TRBD1 (5 bases). This CDR3 is 13 amino acids long. The V gene lost 5 bases and the J gene lost 5 bases, with 9 bases spanning the gap. The CDR3 nucleotides are TGTGCCAGCAGTAGGGGAGGGAATGAAAAACTGTTTTTT. It encodes CASSRGGNEKLFF.

The rearrangement uses TRBV11-2 and TRBJ2-3; 15 nucleotides align to TRBD2. Germline CDR1 and CDR2: SGHAT and FQNNGV. The V segment lost 4 bases and the J segment 4 bases; nucleotides outside the gene matches: 3. This CDR3 is 16 amino acids long. This chain's CDR3 is CASSSRTSGGADTQYF. DNA for the CDR3: TGTGCCAGCAGCTCCAGGACTAGCGGGGGGGCAGATACGCAGTATTTT.

The chain links TRBV27 to TRBJ2-7; D possibly corresponds to TRBD1 (6 bases). Looked up from germline, CDR1 is MNHEY and CDR2 is SMNVEV (reference sequence). The CDR3 has 14 amino acids. Trimming removed 6 bases at V and 5 bases at J, with 17 bases between. The CDR3 sequence: CASSQGPRGNEQYF. For the CDR3, the DNA is TGTGCCAGCAGCCAGGGGCCGCGTGGGAACGAGCAGTACTTC.